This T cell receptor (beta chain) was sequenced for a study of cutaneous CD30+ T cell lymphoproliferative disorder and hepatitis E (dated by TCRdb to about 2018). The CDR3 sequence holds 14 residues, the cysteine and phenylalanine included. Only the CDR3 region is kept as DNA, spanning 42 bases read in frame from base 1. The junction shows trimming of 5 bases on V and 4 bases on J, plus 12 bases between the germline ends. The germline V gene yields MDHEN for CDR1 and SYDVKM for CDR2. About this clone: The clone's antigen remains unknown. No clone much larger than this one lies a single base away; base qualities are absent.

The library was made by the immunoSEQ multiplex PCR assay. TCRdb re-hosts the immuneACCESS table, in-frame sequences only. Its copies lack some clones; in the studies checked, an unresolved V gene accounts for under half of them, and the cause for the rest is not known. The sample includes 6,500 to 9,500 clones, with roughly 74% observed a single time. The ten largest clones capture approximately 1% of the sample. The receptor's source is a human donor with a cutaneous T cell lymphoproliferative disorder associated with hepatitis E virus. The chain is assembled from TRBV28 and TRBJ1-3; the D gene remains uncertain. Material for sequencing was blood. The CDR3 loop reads CASSPPVRGNTIYF. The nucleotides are TGTGCCAGCAGTCCCCCCGTTAGAGGAAACACCATATATTTT. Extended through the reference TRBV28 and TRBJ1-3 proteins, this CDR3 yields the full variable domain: DVKVTQSSRYLVKRTGEKVFLECVQDMDHENMFWYRQDPGLGLRLIYFSYDVKMKEKGDIPEGYSVSREKKERFSLILESASTNQTSMYLCASSPPVRGNTIYFGEGSWLTVV.